The rows below give T cell receptor beta chains drawn from one sample of a study of T cell clusters in autoimmune cytopenias. TCRdb reanalyzed the multiplex PCR reads, giving one entry per CDR3 protein sequence and no DNA. The sample features about 3,900 distinct CDR3 sequences, with about an eighth in its top ten. Sequencing was performed on peripheral blood. These TCRs come from a human donor with an autoimmune cytopenia or autoimmune hepatitis (not recorded which). Each CDR3 is given with its conserved first and last residue. Clone sizes are given selectively: once, few, many, or a class where the clone is expanded.

j_call v_call clone_size cdr3_aa
TRBJ1-1 TRBV29-1 medium-sized CSVTGGRTEAFF
TRBJ2-4 TRBV15 . CATSSPDSLQYF
TRBJ2-7 TRBV20-1 . CSAKPAYVGYEQYF
TRBJ1-1 TRBV6-2/TRBV6-3 . CASSRTGWGAFF
TRBJ1-1 TRBV12-3/TRBV12-4 medium-sized CASSLMGNTEAFF
TRBJ1-6 TRBV29-1 medium-sized CSVGDGHGGPYNSPLHF
TRBJ1-5 TRBV7-6 . CASSFSRAGNQPQHF
TRBJ2-1 TRBV12-3/TRBV12-4 medium-sized CASSLSGGAGNEQFF
TRBJ1-2 TRBV6-2/TRBV6-3 . CASKIGTAPGYTF
TRBJ2-5 TRBV6-2/TRBV6-3 medium-sized CASSYYSPVGTQYF
TRBJ1-5 TRBV19 medium-sized CASSISSYSNQPQHF
TRBJ2-7 TRBV19 . CASSAGTDYNEQYF
TRBJ1-1 TRBV6-4 . CASSVSTANTEAFF
TRBJ2-7 TRBV6-5 . CASSYYGLAGTYEQYF